The 4 T cell receptor beta chains below were found in one sample sequenced in a study of blood T cell repertoires in COVID-19. Here immunoSEQ multiplex PCR was the method, and the copy in TCRdb shows in-frame clones only, minus some. This repertoire shows 110,000 to 150,000 clones, over 70% found once; its top ten account for 1.7%. The sample taken for sequencing was peripheral blood. The receptors derive from a woman aged 45-59 years with acute or convalescent COVID-19.

V and J are TRBV2 and TRBJ2-7, with a tentative D call TRBD1 (6 bases). This CDR3 has 13 residues. Germline V lookup: CDR1 SNHLY, CDR2 FYNNEI. V was cut by 6 bases and J by 6 bases, with 15 bases left in between. The CDR3 sequence is CASRYLQGPEQYF. The CDR3 nucleotides are TGTGCCAGCAGGTACTTACAGGGTCCCGAGCAGTACTTC.

The rearrangement uses TRBV4-1 and TRBJ1-1; D unclear. V lost 3 bases to trimming and J lost 1 base, with 12 bases between them. Germline V gene data show CDR1 as MGHRA and CDR2 as YSYEKL. The CDR3 totals 15 residues. Here the CDR3 reads CASSQEQTGNTEAFF. The CDR3 nucleotides read TGCGCCAGCAGCCAGGAGCAGACGGGGAACACTGAAGCTTTCTTT.

V and J are TRBV6-5 and TRBJ2-2; the D gene is possibly TRBD1 (6 bases). Germline V gene sequence: CDR1 MNHEY, CDR2 SVGAGI. Deletions cut 6 bases from V and 5 bases from J, with 13 bases between. The CDR3 is 14 amino acids. In DNA form, the CDR3 reads TGTGCCAGCAGCGCCGGGACAAGGACCGGGGAGCTGTTTTTT. This gives the protein CASSAGTRTGELFF.

The V and J genes are TRBV18 and TRBJ2-1; no clear D gene. Germline CDR1 KGHSH, CDR2 LQKENI. This CDR3 region has 13 residues. V lost 3 bases and J 7 bases, leaving 10 bases between the germline ends. The CDR3 DNA reads TGTGCCAGCTCACCCCCCTCTAGTAATGAGCAGTTCTTC. This sequence encodes CASSPPSSNEQFF.